The TCR beta chain described here comes from a study of T cell responses to AZD1222 COVID-19 vaccine. This clone was seen a few times. The antigen is not known. Sequencing was performed with immunoSEQ multiplex PCR; in TCRdb, only in-frame clones are kept and a portion is missing. The sample has approximately 110,000 clones; 88% are singletons. Broader study findings: Seropositive AZD1222 recipients at baseline numbered only five or six.

Between the trimmed V and J ends, which lost 0 bases and 3 bases, there was a span of 8 bases. CDR1 is LGHNA, CDR2 YSLEER, per germline. This CDR3 is built from 15 residues. The specimen was peripheral blood, collected 28 days after the second AZD1222 dose. The TCR originated in an adult who received the AZD1222 COVID-19 vaccine. The chain has TRBV4-3 and TRBJ1-4, with D unclear. In DNA, the CDR3 is TGCGCCAGCAGCCAAGATAACGGCTCTAATGAAAAACTGTTTTTT. Protein product: CASSQDNGSNEKLFF.